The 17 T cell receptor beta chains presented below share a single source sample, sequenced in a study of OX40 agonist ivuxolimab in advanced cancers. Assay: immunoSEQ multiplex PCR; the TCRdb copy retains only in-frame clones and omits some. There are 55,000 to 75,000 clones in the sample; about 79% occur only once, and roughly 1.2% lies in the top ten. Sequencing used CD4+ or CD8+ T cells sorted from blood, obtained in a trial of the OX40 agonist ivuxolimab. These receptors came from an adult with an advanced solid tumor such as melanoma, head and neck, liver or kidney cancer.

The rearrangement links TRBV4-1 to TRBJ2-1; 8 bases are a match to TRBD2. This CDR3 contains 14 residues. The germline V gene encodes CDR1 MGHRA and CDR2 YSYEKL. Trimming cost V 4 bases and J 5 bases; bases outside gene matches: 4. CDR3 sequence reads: CASSPGGSHNEQFF. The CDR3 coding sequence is TGCGCCAGCAGCCCGGGGGGGTCCCACAATGAGCAGTTCTTC.

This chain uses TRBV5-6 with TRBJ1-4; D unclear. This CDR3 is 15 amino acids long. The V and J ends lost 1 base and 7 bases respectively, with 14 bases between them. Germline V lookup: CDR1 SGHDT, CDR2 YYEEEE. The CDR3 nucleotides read TGTGCCAGCAGCTTGCGTGGGAGGACTTCTGAAAAACTGTTTTTT. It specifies CASSLRGRTSEKLFF.

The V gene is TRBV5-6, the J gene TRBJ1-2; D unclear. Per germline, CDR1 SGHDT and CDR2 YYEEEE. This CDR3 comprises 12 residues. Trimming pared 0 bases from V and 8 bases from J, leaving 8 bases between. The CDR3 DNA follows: TGTGCCAGCAGCTTGGGCTCGGTGGGCTACACCTTC. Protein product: CASSLGSVGYTF. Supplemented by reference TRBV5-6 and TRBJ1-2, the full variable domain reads DAGVTQSPTHLIKTRGQQVTLRCSPKSGHDTVSWYQQALGQGPQFIFQYYEEEERQRGNFPDRFSGHQFPNYSSELNVNALLLGDSALYLCASSLGSVGYTFGSGTRLTVV.

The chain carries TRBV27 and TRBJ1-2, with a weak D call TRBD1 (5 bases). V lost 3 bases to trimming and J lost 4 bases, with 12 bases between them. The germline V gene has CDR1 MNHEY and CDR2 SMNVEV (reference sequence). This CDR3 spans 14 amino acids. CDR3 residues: CASSLKGDGYGYTF. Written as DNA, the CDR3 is TGTGCCAGCAGTTTGAAAGGGGATGGCTATGGCTACACCTTC.

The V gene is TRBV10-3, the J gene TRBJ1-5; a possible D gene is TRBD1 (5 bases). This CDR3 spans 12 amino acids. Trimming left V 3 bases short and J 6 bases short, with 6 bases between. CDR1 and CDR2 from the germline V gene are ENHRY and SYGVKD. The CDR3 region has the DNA TGTGCCATCAGTGATAGGGGTCAGCCCCAGCATTTT. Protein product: CAISDRGQPQHF.

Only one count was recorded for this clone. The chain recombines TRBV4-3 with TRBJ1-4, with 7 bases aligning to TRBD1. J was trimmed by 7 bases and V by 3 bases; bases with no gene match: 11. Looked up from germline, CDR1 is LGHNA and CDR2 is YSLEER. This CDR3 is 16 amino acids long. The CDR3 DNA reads TGCGCCAGCAGCCAGAACGCCAGGGGGAGGGGTGAAAAACTGTTTTTT. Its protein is CASSQNARGRGEKLFF.

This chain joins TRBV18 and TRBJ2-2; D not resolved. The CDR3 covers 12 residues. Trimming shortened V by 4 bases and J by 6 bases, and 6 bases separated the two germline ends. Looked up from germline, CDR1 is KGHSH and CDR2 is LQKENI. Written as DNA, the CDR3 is TGTGCCAGCTCACAGAGACCCGGGGAGCTGTTTTTT. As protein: CASSQRPGELFF.

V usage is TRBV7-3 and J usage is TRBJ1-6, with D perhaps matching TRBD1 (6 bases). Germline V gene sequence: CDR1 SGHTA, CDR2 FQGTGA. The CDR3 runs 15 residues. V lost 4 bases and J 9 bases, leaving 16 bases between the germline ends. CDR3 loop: CASSSQGIIGSPLHF. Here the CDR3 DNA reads TGTGCCAGCAGCTCTCAGGGGATAATAGGTTCACCCCTCCACTTT. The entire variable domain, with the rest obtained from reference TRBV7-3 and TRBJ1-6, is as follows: GAGVSQTPSNKVTEKGKYVELRCDPISGHTALYWYRQSLGQGPEFLIYFQGTGAADDSGLPNDRFFAVRPEGSVSTLKIQRTERGDSAVYLCASSSQGIIGSPLHFGNGTRLTVT.

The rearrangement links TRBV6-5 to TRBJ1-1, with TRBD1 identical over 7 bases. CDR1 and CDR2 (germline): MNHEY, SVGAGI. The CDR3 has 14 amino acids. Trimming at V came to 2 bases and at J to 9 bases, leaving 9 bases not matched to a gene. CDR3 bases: TGTGCCAGCAGTTACGAGGCAGGGGGGACTCAAGCTTTCTTT. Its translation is CASSYEAGGTQAFF.

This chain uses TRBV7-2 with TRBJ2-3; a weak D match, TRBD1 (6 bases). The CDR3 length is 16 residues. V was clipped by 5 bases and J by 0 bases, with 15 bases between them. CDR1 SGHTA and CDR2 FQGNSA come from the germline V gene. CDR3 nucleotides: TGTGCCAGCAGCCCGGACAGAATCTCTAGCACAGATACGCAGTATTTT. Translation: CASSPDRISSTDTQYF.

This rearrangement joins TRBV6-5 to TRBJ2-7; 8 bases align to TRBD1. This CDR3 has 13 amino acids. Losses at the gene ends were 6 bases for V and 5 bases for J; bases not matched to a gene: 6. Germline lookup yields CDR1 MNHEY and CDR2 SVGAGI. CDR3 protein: CASRRQGWDEQYF. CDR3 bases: TGTGCCAGCAGGAGACAGGGGTGGGACGAGCAGTACTTC.

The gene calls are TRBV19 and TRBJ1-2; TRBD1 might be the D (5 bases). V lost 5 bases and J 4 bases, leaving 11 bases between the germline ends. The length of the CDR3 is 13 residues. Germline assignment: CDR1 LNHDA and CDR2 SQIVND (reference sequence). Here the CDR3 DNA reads TGTGCCAGTAGTTTCGGGGCCAGCTATGGCTACACCTTC. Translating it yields CASSFGASYGYTF.

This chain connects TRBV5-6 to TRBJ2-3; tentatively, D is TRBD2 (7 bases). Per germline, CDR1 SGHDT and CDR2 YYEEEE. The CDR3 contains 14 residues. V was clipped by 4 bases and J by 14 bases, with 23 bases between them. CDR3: CASSPRFGGAFWYF. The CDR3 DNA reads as TGTGCCAGCAGCCCGCGGTTTGGGGGGGCCTTTTGGTATTTT.

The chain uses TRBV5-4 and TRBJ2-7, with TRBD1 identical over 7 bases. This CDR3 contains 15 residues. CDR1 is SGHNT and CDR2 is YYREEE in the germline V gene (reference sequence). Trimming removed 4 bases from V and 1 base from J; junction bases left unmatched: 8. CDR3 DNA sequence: TGTGCCAGCAGCCAAATGAAGACAGGGTCCTACGAGCAGTACTTC. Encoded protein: CASSQMKTGSYEQYF. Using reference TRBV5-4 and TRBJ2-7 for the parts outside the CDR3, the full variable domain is ETGVTQSPTHLIKTRGQQVTLRCSSQSGHNTVSWYQQALGQGPQFIFQYYREEENGRGNFPPRFSGLQFPNYSSELNVNALELDDSALYLCASSQMKTGSYEQYFGPGTRLTVT.

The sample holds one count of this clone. The CDR3 is CASTSWGRSSGANVLTF. CDR3 DNA sequence: TGTGCCAGCACCTCATGGGGCAGGAGCTCTGGGGCCAACGTCCTGACTTTC. The rearrangement joins TRBV7-2 to TRBJ2-6; tentatively, D is TRBD1 (5 bases). The germline V gene encodes CDR1 SGHTA and CDR2 FQGNSA. V gave up 7 bases and J gave up 0 bases, with 16 bases separating them. This CDR3 is 17 amino acids long.

The CDR3 region is CASSLGQTQNTGELFF. Here the CDR3 DNA reads TGTGCCAGCAGCTTGGGACAGACCCAGAACACCGGGGAGCTGTTTTTT. The V and J genes are TRBV11-3 and TRBJ2-2, with 7 bases fitting TRBD1. From germline, CDR1 is SGHNT and CDR2 YENEEA. V was clipped by 3 bases and J by 1 base; unmatched bases: 5. The CDR3 extends over 16 amino acids.

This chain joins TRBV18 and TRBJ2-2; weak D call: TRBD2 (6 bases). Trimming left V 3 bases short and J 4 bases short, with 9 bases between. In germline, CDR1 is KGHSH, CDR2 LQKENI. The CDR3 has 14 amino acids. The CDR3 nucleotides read TGTGCCAGCTCACCTCTAGCGATCACCGGGGAGCTGTTTTTT. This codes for CASSPLAITGELFF. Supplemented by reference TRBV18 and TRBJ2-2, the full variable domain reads NAGVMQNPRHLVRRRGQEARLRCSPMKGHSHVYWYRQLPEEGLKFMVYLQKENIIDESGMPKERFSAEFPKEGPSILRIQQVVRGDSAAYFCASSPLAITGELFFGEGSRLTVL.